One sample yielded the 27 T cell receptor beta chains listed below, sequenced in a study of regulatory T cells in long-lasting Graves disease. CDR3-region Arm-PCR and iRepertoire HTBI primers produced the TCR beta libraries. TCRdb reprocessed the multiplex PCR reads with MiXCR, giving one entry per CDR3 protein. The data show 400,000 to 500,000 distinct CDR3 sequences, about a sixth seen once. Time point specified: newly diagnosed GD, antithyroid drugs for less than 3 months. The TCR library was prepared using RNA isolated from PBMCs. The same data also contributed to another study, on T cells in Graves' hyperthyroidism and ophthalmopathy.

The specimen comprised peripheral blood mononuclear cells (PBMCs), sampled at new diagnosis, from a patient treated with antithyroid drugs. Receptors originate from a woman aged 30 to 39 with Graves disease.

The table lists this clonotype with many counts. The DNA of the CDR3 is TGTGCCAGCTCACCCTCTTGGTCGACCTACAATGAGCAGTTCTTC. This gives the protein CASSPSWSTYNEQFF. The V and J genes are TRBV18 and TRBJ2-1, with D uncertain. The CDR3 is 15 residues long. V was cut by 3 bases and J by 2 bases, with 11 bases left in between. Per the germline V gene, CDR1 is KGHSH and CDR2 is LQKENI.

This clonotype has more than one count but fewer than ten. The V and J genes are TRBV19 and TRBJ1-2; D is undetermined. CDR3 length: 14 amino acids. Germline V gene sequence: CDR1 LNHDA, CDR2 SQIVND (reference sequence). The V end was cut by 5 bases, the J end by 1 base, with 11 bases between. The CDR3 DNA reads as TGTGCCAGTAGTTCCAGACGGAATAACTATGGCTACACCTTC. Translating it yields CASSSRRNNYGYTF.

The V call is TRBV20-1, the J call TRBJ2-5; D uncertain. The ends were cut back, 1 base at V and 4 bases at J, with 16 bases in the middle. CDR3 size: 15 residues. Germline-derived CDR1 and CDR2 are DFQATT and SNEGSKA (reference sequence). The CDR3 region is CSARGFGTSLETQYF. Written as DNA, the CDR3 is TGCAGTGCTAGAGGGTTTGGAACGTCCTTAGAGACCCAGTACTTC.

This clonotype was observed a handful of times. The chain's CDR3 is CASSLFRDGPYEQYF. The CDR3 DNA follows: TGTGCCAGCAGTTTATTCCGGGACGGTCCCTACGAGCAGTACTTC. The rearrangement uses TRBV27 and TRBJ2-7, with D perhaps being TRBD1 or TRBD2 (5 bases each). The CDR3 covers 15 residues. The V gene lost 1 base and the J gene lost 2 bases, with 12 bases spanning the gap. The germline CDR1 and CDR2 sequences are MNHEY and SMNVEV (reference sequence).

Many counts were recorded for this clonotype. This chain links TRBV27 with TRBJ2-3; 8 nucleotides align to TRBD2. CDR1 is MNHEY, CDR2 SMNVEV, per germline (reference sequence). CDR3 length: 17 residues. The junction had 11 bases not matched to a gene; V was cut back by 5 bases and J by 1 base. The CDR3 nucleotides read TGTGCCAGCAGTAGCCGAGCGGGAGTGGTTCGCACAGATACGCAGTATTTT. As protein: CASSSRAGVVRTDTQYF.

The sample holds many counts of this clonotype. V usage is TRBV20-1 and J usage is TRBJ2-5, with D unresolved. V gave up 3 bases and J gave up 0 bases, with 8 bases separating them. Looked up from germline, CDR1 is DFQATT and CDR2 is SNEGSKA (reference sequence). This CDR3 is built from 13 residues. The CDR3 protein is CSARERNQETQYF. CDR3 DNA sequence: TGCAGTGCTAGGGAGCGAAACCAAGAGACCCAGTACTTC.

The rearrangement uses TRBV2 and TRBJ2-3, with a weak D call TRBD1 (6 bases). The CDR3 sequence is 12 residues long. Germline assignment: CDR1 SNHLY and CDR2 FYNNEI. Trimming removed 5 bases from V and 8 bases from J, with 11 bases in between. The CDR3 DNA reads as TGTGCCAGCAGTTTATTGGGGGCTACGCAGTATTTT. Its translation is CASSLLGATQYF.

This clonotype turned up a few times. CDR3 amino acids: CSARVVYEQFF. DNA of the CDR3: TGCAGTGCCAGGGTCGTCTATGAGCAGTTCTTC. V and J are TRBV20-1 and TRBJ2-1; perhaps TRBD1 as D (5 bases). The germline gives CDR1 DFQATT, CDR2 SNEGSKA (reference sequence). Trimming stripped 6 bases from V and 8 bases from J, with 11 bases between. The CDR3 is made up of 11 amino acids.

This clonotype was seen a few times. The rearrangement uses TRBV20-1 and TRBJ2-2, with unresolved D. CDR1 DFQATT and CDR2 SNEGSKA come from the germline V gene (reference sequence). The V end lost 5 bases, the J end lost 1 base, and 8 bases lay between the germline ends. The CDR3 sequence is 13 residues long. CDR3 protein: CSAVEGNTGELFF. CDR3 coding DNA: TGCAGTGCTGTGGAAGGGAACACCGGGGAGCTGTTTTTT.

This clonotype was counted at least ten times. The chain employs TRBV10-3 and TRBJ1-4; D is unclear. The V end was cut by 8 bases, the J end by 7 bases, with 14 bases between. This CDR3 is 13 amino acids long. Germline values: CDR1 ENHRY, CDR2 SYGVKD. The DNA of the CDR3 is TGTGCCATCGCACCCGGACGGGCTGAAAAACTGTTTTTT. Amino acid sequence: CAIAPGRAEKLFF.

In this sample, this clonotype turned up once. A much larger clone differs from this one at a single base, so this may be a read error. This rearrangement joins TRBV29-1 to TRBJ1-4, with TRBD1 matching over 8 bases. Germline values: CDR1 SQVTM, CDR2 ANQGSEA. The length of the CDR3 is 12 residues. CDR3 sequence: CGVKQGGEKLFF. The CDR3 region has the DNA TGCGGCGTAAAACAGGGGGGAGAAAAACTGTTTTTT.

V usage is TRBV3-1 and J usage is TRBJ2-1; 8 bases match TRBD2. Germline assignment: CDR1 LGHDT and CDR2 YNNKEL (reference sequence). The ends lost 1 base at V and 8 bases at J; junction bases unmatched: 4. The CDR3 extends over 14 amino acids. The CDR3 region has the DNA TGTGCCAGCAGCCAAGGGGCTAGCGGGTATGAGCAGTTCTTC. It is translated as CASSQGASGYEQFF.

This clonotype has a handful of counts. The genes are TRBV7-9 and TRBJ2-1, with TRBD2 identical over 11 bases. The J call may not be correct, given that the DNA end is closer to TRBJ2-5. The CDR3 consists of 16 residues. CDR1 is SEHNR and CDR2 is FQNEAQ in the germline V gene (reference sequence). The CDR3 nucleotides read TGTGCCGTACACTCTCAGACTAGCGGGATCGGAGAGACCCAGTACTTC. Its translation is CAVHSQTSGIGETQYF.

This clonotype was counted ten times or more. The chain uses TRBV11-2 and TRBJ2-7, with D uncertain. Trimming removed 5 bases at V and 7 bases at J, with 9 bases between. Germline lookup yields CDR1 SGHAT and CDR2 FQNNGV. CDR3 length: 11 residues. The CDR3 region is CASSVRREQYF. The CDR3 DNA reads as TGTGCCAGCAGCGTTAGGCGGGAGCAGTACTTC.

Ten or more counts support this clonotype. This sequence joins TRBV7-2 and TRBJ2-2; 8 bases line up with TRBD2. Germline V lookup: CDR1 SGHTA, CDR2 FQGNSA. The CDR3 is 15 residues long. The trim removed 1 base at V and 5 bases at J, leaving 3 bases unmatched. CDR3 in DNA: TGTGCCAGCAGCTTAGTTGGCGGGAGGACCGGGGAGCTGTTTTTT. The encoded protein is CASSLVGGRTGELFF.

This chain uses TRBV10-3 with TRBJ2-4; no reliable D call. The J call is doubtful: the DNA matches TRBJ2-7 better. This CDR3 is 12 amino acids long. Germline V gene data show CDR1 as ENHRY and CDR2 as SYGVKD. CDR3 region: CAISGLQYEQYF. For the CDR3, the DNA is TGTGCCATCAGTGGGCTCCAGTACGAGCAGTACTTC.

This clonotype was detected many times. The V call is TRBV30, the J call TRBJ2-7; perhaps TRBD2 as D (6 bases). CDR1 and CDR2 from the germline V gene are GTSNPN and SVGIG (reference sequence). V dropped 0 bases and J dropped 4 bases, with 10 bases sitting between them. The length of the CDR3 is 13 residues. The CDR3 DNA reads as TGTGCCTGGAGTGTGACGGGAGCTTACGAGCAGTACTTC. Translated: CAWSVTGAYEQYF.

This clonotype was detected many times. The rearrangement joins TRBV7-3 to TRBJ2-2; a weak D match, TRBD2 (5 bases). The CDR3 length is 16 residues. Germline CDR1 reads SGHTA; CDR2 reads FQGTGA. Trimming pared 1 base from V and 6 bases from J, leaving 15 bases between. The CDR3 spells CASSLNPPSGAGELFF. The CDR3 DNA sequence: TGTGCCAGCAGCTTAAATCCTCCATCCGGGGCCGGGGAGCTGTTTTTT.

On this clonotype itself: One end of the junction is discordant with germline, which a read error may explain. The chain couples TRBV5-4 to TRBJ2-5, with 8 nucleotides matching TRBD1. The germline CDR1 and CDR2 sequences are SGHNT and YYREEE (reference sequence). The length of the CDR3 is 14 residues. The DNA for the CDR3 is TGTGCCAGCAGCCCCGGGACAGGCCAAGAGACCCGGTACTTC. Protein product: CASSPGTGQETRYF.

The V and J genes are TRBV6-2 or TRBV6-3 and TRBJ1-2; 7 bases fit TRBD1. CDR3 length equals 14 residues. CDR1 MNHEY and CDR2 SVGEGT come from the germline V gene. J was trimmed by 7 bases and V by 2 bases; bases with no gene match: 7. The CDR3 nucleotides read TGTGCCAGCAGTTACGGCAGGGGGGAGGCTGGCTACACCTTC. Translated: CASSYGRGEAGYTF.

This clonotype was detected a few times. The chain joins TRBV20-1 to TRBJ1-6; D is perhaps TRBD1 (6 bases). The CDR3 consists of 14 residues. The germline V gene has CDR1 DFQATT and CDR2 SNEGSKA (reference sequence). The V end lost 0 bases, the J end lost 9 bases, and 12 bases lay between the germline ends. The CDR3 loop reads CSAREKKGGSPLHF. The CDR3 DNA sequence: TGCAGTGCTAGAGAAAAAAAAGGGGGTTCACCCCTCCACTTT.

This clonotype was seen more than once but under ten times. V and J are TRBV29-1 and TRBJ2-7, with 10 positions matching TRBD1. The germline V gene has CDR1 SQVTM and CDR2 ANQGSEA. The J segment lost 2 bases and the V segment lost 5 bases, leaving 9 bases of the junction unmatched. The CDR3 is made up of 15 amino acids. CDR3 sequence: CSVNSGTGDPYEQYF. CDR3 in DNA: TGCAGCGTTAACTCCGGGACAGGGGATCCCTACGAGCAGTACTTC.

This clonotype was picked up a small number of times. This chain joins TRBV28 and TRBJ2-7; D uncertain. V shed 5 bases and J shed 7 bases, with 21 bases lying between them. In germline, CDR1 is MDHEN, CDR2 SYDVKM. This CDR3 is 15 amino acids long. CDR3 in DNA: TGTGCCAGCAGTCTGGTACGGACCAGGATACGTGAGCAGTACTTC. It translates to CASSLVRTRIREQYF.

In this sample, this clonotype turned up many times. This chain uses TRBV10-3 with TRBJ2-1, with TRBD2 as a possible D gene (5 bases). Germline assignment: CDR1 ENHRY and CDR2 SYGVKD. Trimming took off 5 bases at V and 0 bases at J, with 8 bases between the two ends. The CDR3 totals 14 residues. CDR3 nucleotides: TGTGCCATCAGTCTAGCCCGCTCCTACAATGAGCAGTTCTTC. Its protein is CAISLARSYNEQFF.

The sample holds many counts of this clonotype. V and J are TRBV6-2 or TRBV6-3 and TRBJ2-3; 8 nucleotides match TRBD2. Germline CDR1 is MNHEY and CDR2 is SVGEGT. The CDR3 is made up of 14 amino acids. The junction had 2 bases not matched to a gene; V was cut back by 5 bases and J by 1 base. The CDR3 is CASSPGGGTDTQYF. The CDR3 DNA reads TGTGCCAGCAGTCCCGGGGGGGGCACAGATACGCAGTATTTT.

Comment on this clonotype: With a much larger clone just one base away, this may be a read error. This rearrangement joins TRBV5-6 to TRBJ2-4; TRBD1 aligns across 7 bases. Looked up from germline, CDR1 is SGHDT and CDR2 is YYEEEE. CDR3 length equals 13 residues. For the CDR3, the DNA is TGTGCCAGCAGCTGGGGGACAGTAAATCCGCAGCACTTC. This sequence encodes CASSWGTVNPQHF. The entire variable domain, with the rest obtained from reference TRBV5-6 and TRBJ2-4, is as follows: DAGVTQSPTHLIKTRGQQVTLRCSPKSGHDTVSWYQQALGQGPQFIFQYYEEEERQRGNFPDRFSGHQFPNYSSELNVNALLLGDSALYLCASSWGTVNPQHFGAGTRLSVL.

This clonotype was seen a handful of times. The chain has TRBV4-1 and TRBJ2-1; no firm D call. The CDR3 sequence is 15 residues long. The ends were cut back, 7 bases at V and 3 bases at J, with 16 bases in the middle. The V gene's germline CDR1 is MGHRA and CDR2 YSYEKL. CDR3 amino acids: CASTTRFFLYNEQFF. Here the CDR3 DNA reads TGCGCCAGCACCACAAGATTCTTCCTCTACAATGAGCAGTTCTTC.